This entry features one T cell receptor beta chain sequence. Its antigen is currently unknown. The sample belongs to a study of CD8 T cells in Susac syndrome. Regarding the study as a whole: The CD4+ T cell repertoires, which came from Susac syndrome patients, showed no sign of clonal expansion. The study recognized that the number of individuals in its TCR sequencing and HLA analysis was relatively small.

The sequenced target, TCR beta, came from blood CD8+ and CD4+ T cells. TEMRA cells were enriched by FACS, and CD4+ and CD8+ T cells were negatively isolated. The ends were cut back, 8 bases at V and 7 bases at J, with 6 bases in the middle. CDR3 length: 11 residues. Germline loops: CDR1 MNHEY, CDR2 SVGEGT. Reverse transcription of roughly 0.5 to 1 ug RNA used random hexamers. One entry per CDR3 protein results from TCRdb running MiXCR on the immunoSEQ multiplex PCR reads. Of about 180,000 distinct CDR3 sequences listed, 90% to 95% are singletons. The sequenced material came from CD4+ T cells from PBMCs. The chain carries TRBV6-2 or TRBV6-3 and TRBJ2-6, with D unclear. This receptor was taken from a human donor with Susac syndrome. The CDR3 DNA reads as TGTGCCAGCTCCGCAGCCAACGTCCTGACTTTC. Protein: CASSAANVLTF.